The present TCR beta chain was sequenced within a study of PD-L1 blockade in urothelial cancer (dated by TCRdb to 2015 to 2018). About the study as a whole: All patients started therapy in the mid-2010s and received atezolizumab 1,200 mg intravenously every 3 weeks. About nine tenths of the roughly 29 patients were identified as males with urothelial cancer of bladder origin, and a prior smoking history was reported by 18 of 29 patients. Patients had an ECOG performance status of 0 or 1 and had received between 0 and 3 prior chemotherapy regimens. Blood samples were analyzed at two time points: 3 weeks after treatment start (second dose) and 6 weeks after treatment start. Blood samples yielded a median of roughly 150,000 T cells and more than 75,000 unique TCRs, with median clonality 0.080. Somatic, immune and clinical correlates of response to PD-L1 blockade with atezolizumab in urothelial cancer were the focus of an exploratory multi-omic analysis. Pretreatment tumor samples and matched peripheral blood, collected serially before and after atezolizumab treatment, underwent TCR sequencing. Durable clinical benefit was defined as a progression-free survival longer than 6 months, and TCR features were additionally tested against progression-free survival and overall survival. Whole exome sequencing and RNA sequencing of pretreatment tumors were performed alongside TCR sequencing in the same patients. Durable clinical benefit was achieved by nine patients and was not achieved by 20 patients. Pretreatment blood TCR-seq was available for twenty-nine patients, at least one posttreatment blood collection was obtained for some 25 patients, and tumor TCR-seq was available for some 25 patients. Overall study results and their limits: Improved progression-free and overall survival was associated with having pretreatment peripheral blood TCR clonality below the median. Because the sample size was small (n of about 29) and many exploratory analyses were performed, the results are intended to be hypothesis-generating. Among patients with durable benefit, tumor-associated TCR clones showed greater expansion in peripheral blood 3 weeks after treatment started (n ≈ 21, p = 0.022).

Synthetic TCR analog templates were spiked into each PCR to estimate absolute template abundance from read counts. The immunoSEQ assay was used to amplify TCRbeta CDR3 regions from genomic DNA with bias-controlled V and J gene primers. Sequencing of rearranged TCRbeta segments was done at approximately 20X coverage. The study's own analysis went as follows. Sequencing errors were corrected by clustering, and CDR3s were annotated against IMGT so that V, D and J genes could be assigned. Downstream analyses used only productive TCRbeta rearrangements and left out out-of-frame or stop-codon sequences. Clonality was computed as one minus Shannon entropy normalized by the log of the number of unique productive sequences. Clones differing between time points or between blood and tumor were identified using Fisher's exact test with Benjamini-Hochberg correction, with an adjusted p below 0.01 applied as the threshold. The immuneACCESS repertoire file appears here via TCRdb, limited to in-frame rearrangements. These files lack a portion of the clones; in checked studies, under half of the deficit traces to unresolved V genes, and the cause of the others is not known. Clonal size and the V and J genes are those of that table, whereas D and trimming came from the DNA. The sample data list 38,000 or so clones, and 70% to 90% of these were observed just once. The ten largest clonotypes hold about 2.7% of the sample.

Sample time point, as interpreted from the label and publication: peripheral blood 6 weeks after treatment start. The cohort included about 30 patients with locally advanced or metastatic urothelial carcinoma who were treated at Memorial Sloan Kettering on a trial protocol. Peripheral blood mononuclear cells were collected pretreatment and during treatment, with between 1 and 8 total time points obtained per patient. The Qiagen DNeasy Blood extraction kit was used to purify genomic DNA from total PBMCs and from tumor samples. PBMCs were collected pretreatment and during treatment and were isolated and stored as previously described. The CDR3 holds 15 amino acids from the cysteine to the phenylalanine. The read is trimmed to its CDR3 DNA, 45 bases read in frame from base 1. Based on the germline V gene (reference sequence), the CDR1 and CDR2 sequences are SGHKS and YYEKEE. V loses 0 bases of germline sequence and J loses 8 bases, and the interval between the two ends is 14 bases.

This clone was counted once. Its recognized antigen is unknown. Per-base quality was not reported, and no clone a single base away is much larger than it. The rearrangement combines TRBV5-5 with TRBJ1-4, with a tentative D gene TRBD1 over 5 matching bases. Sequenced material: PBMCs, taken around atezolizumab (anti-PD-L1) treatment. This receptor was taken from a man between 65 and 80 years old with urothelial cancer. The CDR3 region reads CASSLALRGSEKLFF. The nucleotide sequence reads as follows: TGTGCCAGCAGCTTGGCCCTTAGGGGATCCGAAAAACTGTTTTTT.